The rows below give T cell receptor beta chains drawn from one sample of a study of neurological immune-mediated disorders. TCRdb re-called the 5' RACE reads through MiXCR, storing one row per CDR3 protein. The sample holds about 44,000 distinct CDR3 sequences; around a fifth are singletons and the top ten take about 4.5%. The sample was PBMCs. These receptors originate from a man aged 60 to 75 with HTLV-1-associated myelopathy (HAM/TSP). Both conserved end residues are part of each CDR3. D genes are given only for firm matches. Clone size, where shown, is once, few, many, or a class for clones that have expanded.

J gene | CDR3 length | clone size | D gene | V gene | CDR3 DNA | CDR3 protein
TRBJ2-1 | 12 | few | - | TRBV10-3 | TGTGCCATCAGTGACTCAGGGGATGAGCAGTTCTTC | CAISDSGDEQFF
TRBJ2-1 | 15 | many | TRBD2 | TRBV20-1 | TGCAGTGCTACCTTCCTGGGACTAGCGGGAAGTCGGCAGTTCTTC | CSATFLGLAGSRQFF
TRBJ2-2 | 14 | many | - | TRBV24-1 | TGTGCCACCATGTTTAGCGGGAACACCGGGGAGCTGTTTTTT | CATMFSGNTGELFF
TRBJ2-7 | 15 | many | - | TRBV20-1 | TGCAGTGCTAGAGATCTGGGGGAGGCTTCCTACGAGCAGTACTTC | CSARDLGEASYEQYF
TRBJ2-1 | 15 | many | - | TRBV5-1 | TGCGCCAGCAGCTTGGGAGGATGGTCCTACAATGAGCAGTTCTTC | CASSLGGWSYNEQFF
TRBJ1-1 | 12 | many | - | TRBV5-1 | TGCGCCAGCAGTCACAAGAACACTGAAGCTTTCTTT | CASSHKNTEAFF
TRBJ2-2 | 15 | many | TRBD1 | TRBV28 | TGTGCCAGCAGGCTGGGACAGTTCCAACCCGGGGAGCTGTTTTTT | CASRLGQFQPGELFF
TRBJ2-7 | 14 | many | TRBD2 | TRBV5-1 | TGCGCCAGCAGCTCGAGCGGGGGAGCCTACGAGCAGTACTTC | CASSSSGGAYEQYF
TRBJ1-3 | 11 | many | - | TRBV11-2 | TGTGCCAGCAGCCACCAGGACACCATATATTTT | CASSHQDTIYF
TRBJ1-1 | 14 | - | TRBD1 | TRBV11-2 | TGTGCCAGCAGACCTATCCAGGGGGAACTGAAAGCTTTCTTT | CASRPIQGELKAFF
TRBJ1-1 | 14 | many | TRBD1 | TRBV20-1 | TGCAGTGGGGGTGTAGGGGGCCTGGTCACTGAAGCTTTCTTT | CSGGVGGLVTEAFF
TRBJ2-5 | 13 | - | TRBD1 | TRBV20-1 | TGCAGTGCTGCCGGGACAGGGTTGGCGACCCAGTACTTC | CSAAGTGLATQYF
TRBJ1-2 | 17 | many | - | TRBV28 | TGTGCCAGCAGTTTTTATATGGCCAAGACCGTTACACTTTTATACACCTTC | CASSFYMAKTVTLLYTF
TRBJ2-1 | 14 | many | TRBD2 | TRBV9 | TGTGCCAGCAGCCTCCGGCGGGAGCAGGTTGAGCAGTTCTTC | CASSLRREQVEQFF
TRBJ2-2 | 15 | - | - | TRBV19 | TGTGCCAGTAGTATTGGCAGGGTGGTCGCCGGGGAGCTGTTTTTT | CASSIGRVVAGELFF
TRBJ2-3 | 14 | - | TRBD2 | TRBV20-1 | TGCAGTGCTAGCCGGGGGGGTCCGGGAGATACGCAGTATTTT | CSASRGGPGDTQYF
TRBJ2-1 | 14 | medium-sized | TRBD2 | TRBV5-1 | TGCGCCAGCAGCATTAGCGGGAGGGTAGATGAGCAGTTCTTC | CASSISGRVDEQFF
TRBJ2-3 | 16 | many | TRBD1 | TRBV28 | TGTGCCAGCAGCCACTGGACAGGTGATGTTGGAGATACGCAGTATTTT | CASSHWTGDVGDTQYF
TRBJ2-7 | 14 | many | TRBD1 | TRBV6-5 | TGTGCCAGCAGTGAGGACAGGAACCCTTACGAGCAGTACTTC | CASSEDRNPYEQYF
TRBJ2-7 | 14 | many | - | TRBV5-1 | TGCGCCAGCAGCTTGCAGGGGAGCTCCTACGAGCAGTACTTC | CASSLQGSSYEQYF
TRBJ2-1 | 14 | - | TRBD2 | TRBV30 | TGTGCCTGGAAGTTAGCGGGAATCTACAATGAGCAGTTCTTC | CAWKLAGIYNEQFF
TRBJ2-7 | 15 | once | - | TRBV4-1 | TGCGCCAGCAGCCAAGAACTAATCCCAACCTACGAGCAGTACTTC | CASSQELIPTYEQYF
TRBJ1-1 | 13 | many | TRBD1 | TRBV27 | TGTGCCAGCAGTAAAGACAGGGGCACTGAAGCTTTCTTT | CASSKDRGTEAFF
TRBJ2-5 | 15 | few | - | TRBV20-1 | TGCAGTGCTAGAGACCTACAGGGAGAGGCGGAGACCCAGTACTTC | CSARDLQGEAETQYF
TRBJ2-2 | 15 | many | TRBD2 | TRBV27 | TGTGCCAGCAGAAACCAGCGGGGTGGGACCGGGGAGCTGTTTTTT | CASRNQRGGTGELFF